This T cell receptor (beta chain) comes out of a study of memory CD8 T cells in hepatitis C reinfection. Across the study: A couple of donors resolved primary infection, then developed chronic reinfection. Peak reinfection samples were taken 3 to 8 weeks after detection.

Generated by immunoSEQ multiplex PCR, the TCRdb table keeps only in-frame clones and is missing some. This table holds about 45,000 clones, 85% to 90% found once. Time point denoted: peak reinfection, 3 to 8 weeks after reinfection detection. TCR sequencing was done directly ex vivo on sorted cells, without expansion in vitro. Donors came from people who inject drugs enrolled in HEPCO, Canada. At all three reinfection time points, viable CD3+ CD8+ CD45RO- cells from two donors served as controls. The length of the CDR3 is 15 residues. The V end was cut by 4 bases, the J end by 5 bases, with 15 bases between. Germline V gene sequence: CDR1 MGHRA, CDR2 YSYEKL.

This clonotype originated in a man younger than 30 with hepatitis C virus infection. Material for sequencing was naive CD8+ T cells sorted from blood. This chain joins TRBV4-1 and TRBJ1-5; D may be TRBD1 (6 bases). The CDR3 loop is CASSPSGHKDQPQHF. CDR3 coding DNA: TGCGCCAGCAGCCCCTCGGGACACAAAGATCAGCCCCAGCATTTT.